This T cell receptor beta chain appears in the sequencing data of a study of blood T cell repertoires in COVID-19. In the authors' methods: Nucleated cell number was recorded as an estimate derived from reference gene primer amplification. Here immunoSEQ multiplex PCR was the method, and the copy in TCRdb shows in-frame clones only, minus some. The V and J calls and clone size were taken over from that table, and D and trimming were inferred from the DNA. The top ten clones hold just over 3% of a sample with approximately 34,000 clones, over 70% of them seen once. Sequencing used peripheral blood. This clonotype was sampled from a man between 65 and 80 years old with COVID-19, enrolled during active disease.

The DNA of the CDR3 is TGTGCCAGCAGAACCGACAGGGCAGGAAACACCATATATTTT. Its protein is CASRTDRAGNTIYF. The chain has TRBV2 and TRBJ1-3; 7 bases match TRBD1. This CDR3 has 14 residues. Per germline, CDR1 SNHLY and CDR2 FYNNEI. V trimming: 6 bases; J trimming: 4 bases; junction bases outside the gene matches: 6. Based on the CDR3 plus reference TRBV2 and TRBJ1-3, the full variable domain is EPEVTQTPSHQVTQMGQEVILRCVPISNHLYFYWYRQILGQKVEFLVSFYNNEISEKSEIFDDQFSVERPDGSNFTLKIRSTKLEDSAMYFCASRTDRAGNTIYFGEGSWLTVV.